These T cell receptor beta chains were read from a single sample in a study of response to subunit inactivated influenza vaccine. In TCRdb, the RT-PCR reads were re-called with MiXCR into one record per CDR3 protein. The sample consists of roughly 630,000 distinct CDR3 sequences, about 15% of them appearing once. The sequencing used PBMCs from blood, collected about 14 days before vaccination. The receptors originated from a man between 50 and 59 years old who received an inactivated influenza vaccine. Each CDR3 is given with its conserved first and last residue. A D gene is named only where the DNA matches it firmly. Size is omitted from some rows. Given values are once, few, many or a class for expanded clones.

V gene	CDR3 length	D gene	J gene	clone size	CDR3 protein	CDR3 DNA
TRBV2	14	-	TRBJ2-3	many	CASSAQAHTDTQYF	TGTGCCAGCAGTGCCCAAGCCCACACAGATACGCAGTATTTT
TRBV7-9	15	-	TRBJ2-2	-	CASRDGEANTGELFF	TGTGCCAGCAGGGACGGAGAAGCGAACACCGGGGAGCTGTTTTTT
TRBV24-1	16	-	TRBJ2-2	few	CATSDWRLANTGELFF	TGTGCCACCAGTGATTGGAGACTAGCGAACACCGGGGAGCTGTTTTTT
TRBV30	14	-	TRBJ2-2	few	CAWSSDRLTGELFF	TGTGCCTGGAGCAGCGACCGGCTCACCGGGGAGCTGTTTTTT
TRBV12-3/TRBV12-4	17	-	TRBJ1-4	-	CASSLQRGGMANEKLFF	TGTGCCAGCAGCCTACAACGAGGAGGCATGGCTAATGAAAAACTGTTTTTT
TRBV6-1	12	-	TRBJ1-6	-	CASSLSLSPLHF	TGTGCCAGCAGTTTGAGCCTTTCACCCCTCCACTTT
TRBV12-3/TRBV12-4	14	TRBD2	TRBJ2-1	many	CASRGGTSGRALFF	TGTGCCAGCAGGGGAGGGACTAGCGGGAGGGCCTTGTTCTTC
TRBV28	19	TRBD1	TRBJ1-1	few	CASSFERVGTGGVGTEAFF	TGTGCCAGCAGTTTCGAGCGGGTCGGGACAGGGGGCGTCGGGACTGAAGCTTTCTTT
TRBV5-5	13	-	TRBJ2-2	-	CASSRVWSGELFF	TGTGCCAGCAGCCGGGTATGGTCCGGGGAGCTGTTTTTT
TRBV10-3	15	-	TRBJ2-6	-	CAISATTSGANVLTF	TGTGCCATCAGTGCCACCACCTCTGGGGCCAACGTCCTGACTTTC
TRBV7-9	14	-	TRBJ2-2	few	CASSLPIGVGELFF	TGTGCCAGCAGCTTACCCATAGGCGTCGGGGAGCTGTTTTTT
TRBV6-5	15	TRBD1	TRBJ2-7	-	CVSSYSGTGTYEQYF	TGTGTCAGCAGTTACTCAGGGACAGGTACATACGAGCAGTACTTC
TRBV28	14	TRBD1	TRBJ2-4	few	CASSRQGAKNIQYF	TGTGCCAGCAGTCGACAGGGGGCCAAAAACATTCAGTACTTC
TRBV27	14	-	TRBJ1-1	-	CASSLLAVNTEAFF	TGTGCCAGCAGTTTATTGGCAGTGAACACTGAAGCTTTCTTT
TRBV9	16	TRBD1	TRBJ1-4	few	CASSVDSTGGGEKLFF	TGTGCCAGCAGCGTAGATTCGACAGGGGGTGGGGAAAAACTGTTTTTT
TRBV7-3	17	-	TRBJ1-1	few	CASSLYLSAYGGTEAFF	TGTGCCAGCAGCTTATATTTGTCGGCCTACGGCGGCACTGAAGCTTTCTTT
TRBV6-1	14	TRBD2	TRBJ2-3	-	CASRIAGGADTQYF	TGTGCCAGCAGGATAGCGGGAGGGGCAGATACGCAGTATTTT
TRBV3-1	17	-	TRBJ2-7	-	CASSQRGAGVMSYEQYF	TGTGCCAGCAGCCAAAGGGGGGCGGGAGTTATGTCCTACGAGCAGTACTTC
TRBV20-1	13	-	TRBJ2-7	-	CSARERGWYEQYF	TGCAGTGCTAGAGAGAGGGGTTGGTACGAGCAGTACTTC
TRBV7-2	14	-	TRBJ1-2	many	CACRGTPTNYGYTF	TGTGCCTGCCGTGGAACACCAACTAACTATGGCTACACCTTC
TRBV5-1	17	-	TRBJ2-2	few	CASSSAPFESNTGELFF	TGCGCCAGCAGTAGCGCTCCCTTCGAATCGAACACCGGGGAGCTGTTTTTT
TRBV6-2/TRBV6-3	17	-	TRBJ2-6	-	CASSEWGPFSGANVLTF	TGTGCCAGCAGTGAGTGGGGTCCTTTTTCTGGGGCCAACGTCCTGACTTTC
TRBV29-1	18	TRBD2	TRBJ2-1	once	CSGGSGGLAGGVYNEQFF	TGCAGCGGAGGCTCTGGGGGGCTAGCGGGAGGGGTGTACAATGAGCAGTTCTTC
TRBV5-1	13	-	TRBJ2-7	many	CASSSLTGYEQYF	TGCGCCAGCAGCTCGCTCACGGGATACGAGCAGTACTTC
TRBV12-3/TRBV12-4	11	-	TRBJ2-1	few	CASSSRTKQFF	TGTGCCAGCAGTTCCCGAACAAAGCAGTTCTTC
TRBV10-3	14	TRBD2	TRBJ2-7	-	CAISTSAVSYEQYF	TGTGCCATCAGCACTAGCGCGGTCTCCTACGAGCAGTACTTC
TRBV4-3	16	TRBD2	TRBJ2-7	-	CASSQDVASGTYEQYF	TGCGCCAGCAGCCAAGATGTGGCTAGCGGGACGTACGAGCAGTACTTC
TRBV12-3/TRBV12-4	14	-	TRBJ1-5	few	CASSPDGNYQPQHF	TGTGCCAGCAGCCCCGACGGAAACTATCAGCCCCAGCATTTT
TRBV14	13	TRBD2	TRBJ2-1	many	CASSQALANEQFF	TGTGCCAGCAGCCAGGCACTAGCGAATGAGCAGTTCTTC
TRBV7-6	18	-	TRBJ2-1	few	CASSSFRRGPSMVSEQFF	TGTGCCAGCAGCTCCTTTCGCCGGGGCCCCAGCATGGTATCTGAGCAGTTCTTC
TRBV12-3/TRBV12-4	15	TRBD2	TRBJ2-1	few	CASRSTSGAYNEQFF	TGTGCCAGCAGGTCGACTAGCGGGGCCTACAATGAGCAGTTCTTC
TRBV7-2	16	-	TRBJ2-5	many	CASSLDRLVLGETQYF	TGTGCCAGCAGCTTAGATCGGCTCGTTTTAGGAGAGACCCAGTACTTC
TRBV5-1	13	-	TRBJ2-7	many	CASSLDPPYEQYF	TGCGCCAGCAGCTTGGATCCGCCATACGAGCAGTACTTC
TRBV20-1	11	-	TRBJ2-1	-	CSARLANEQFF	TGCAGTGCTAGATTAGCCAATGAGCAGTTCTTC
TRBV6-1	15	-	TRBJ2-2	few	CASSAFWTNTGELFF	TGTGCCAGCAGCGCGTTTTGGACCAACACCGGGGAGCTGTTTTTT
TRBV6-6	13	-	TRBJ2-5	-	CASTEPGEATQYF	TGTGCCAGCACTGAACCGGGCGAAGCGACCCAGTACTTC
TRBV15	18	-	TRBJ2-3	-	CATSRDLAVGAGTDTQYF	TGTGCCACCAGCAGAGATTTGGCTGTGGGCGCTGGCACAGATACGCAGTATTTT